The rows below give T cell receptor beta chains drawn from one sample of a study of shared clonotypes between healthy human individuals. Generated by immunoSEQ multiplex PCR, the TCRdb table keeps only in-frame clones and is missing some. The sample yields over a million clones, roughly 96% seen once. The sequenced material came from naive CD4+ T cells sorted from blood. Receptor source: a man aged 30 to 45 in good health. Each CDR3 is given with its conserved first and last residue. The D gene is left open where the match is weak. Some rows have no size entry. The others give once, few or many, or a class for an expanded clone.

j_call clone_size v_call d_call cdr3_nt cdr3_aa
TRBJ1-2 NA TRBV18 NA TGTGCCAGCTCACCACCATACGTCCCCTCTGGAAGTGGCTACACCTTC CASSPPYVPSGSGYTF
TRBJ2-2 NA TRBV27 NA TGTGCCAGCAGACTCGGTCAGGGACCCTTTTCTTATAGTAACACCGGGGAGCTGTTTTTT CASRLGQGPFSYSNTGELFF
TRBJ2-7 NA TRBV5-1 NA TGCGCCAGCAGCTTGCTCGGGGGCTACTATGAAGCCGAGCAGTACTTC CASSLLGGYYEAEQYF
TRBJ2-5 NA TRBV7-7 NA TGTGCCAGCAGCTCCACAGGGCAAGAGACCCAGTACTTC CASSSTGQETQYF
TRBJ2-2 NA TRBV10-1 NA TGCGCCAGCACCCCGAGCCTCTACACCGGGGAGCTGTTTTTT CASTPSLYTGELFF
TRBJ2-1 NA TRBV29-1 TRBD1 TGCAGCGTGGGGACAGTAAATGAGCAGTTCTTC CSVGTVNEQFF
TRBJ1-5 NA TRBV7-6 NA TGTGCCAGCAGCTTAGCGCAGGGCTACAATCAGCCCCAGCATTTT CASSLAQGYNQPQHF
TRBJ2-2 NA TRBV7-2 NA TGTGCCAGCAGCTTAGACCCTAAACACACCGGGGAGCTGTTTTTT CASSLDPKHTGELFF
TRBJ1-2 once TRBV7-2 NA TGTGCCAGCAGTCAAACAGGGAAATTGTACGGCTACACCTTC CASSQTGKLYGYTF
TRBJ2-7 NA TRBV7-9 NA TGTGCCAGCAGCTTCCCGAGGGAATTAGAAGCCGCCTACGAGCAGTACTTC CASSFPRELEAAYEQYF
TRBJ2-1 NA TRBV5-1 TRBD2 TGCGCCAGCAGCCCCGGGCTAGCGGTCTACAATGAGCAGTTCTTC CASSPGLAVYNEQFF
TRBJ2-7 NA TRBV5-1 NA TGCGCCAGCAGGCTGGAGGGGCCGCAGTACTTC CASRLEGPQYF
TRBJ2-1 few TRBV7-6 NA TGTGCCAGCAGCTTAGCCGGGAGCTCCTACAATGAGCAGTTCTTC CASSLAGSSYNEQFF
TRBJ2-3 once TRBV13 NA TGTGCCAGCAGCGAGGGAGGTACAACAGATACGCAGTATTTT CASSEGGTTDTQYF
TRBJ1-2 NA TRBV10-2 NA TGCGCCAGCAGTCCCGACAGCCCTCCCTTGCTAGGTGGCTACACCTTC CASSPDSPPLLGGYTF